This TCR beta chain was profiled in a study of T cell changes during pregnancy in multiple sclerosis. CDR1 and CDR2 from the germline V gene are SNHLY and FYNNEI. The CDR3 spans 14 residues. V lost 4 bases, J lost 1 base, and 8 bases lay in between. Profiling relied on immunoSEQ multiplex PCR, and the TCRdb table lists in-frame clones only, not all of them. The sample holds around 36,000 clones; approximately 94% are singletons and the top ten take roughly 1.2%. This clonotype was obtained from a female donor with multiple sclerosis, enrolled in a pregnancy study. The input for sequencing was peripheral blood, taken before pregnancy. The rearrangement uses TRBV2 and TRBJ2-1; possible D gene TRBD1, 6 bases. CDR3 nucleotide sequence: TGTGCCAGCAGTGTTCAGGGGTCCTACAATGAGCAGTTCTTC. As protein: CASSVQGSYNEQFF.